This T cell receptor beta chain originates from a study of blood T cell repertoires in COVID-19. Overall study context: Material from acute and convalescent COVID-19 was sourced from the United States, Italy and Spain. T cells, B-cell-depleted T cells, or PBMCs supplied cDNA or gDNA.

Per the original methods: Researchers report that nucleated cell counts were estimated from reference gene primer amplification. Produced via immunoSEQ multiplex PCR; TCRdb's table is partial and in-frame only. For V, J and clone size, that table is used; D and trimming come from the DNA. In the table there are roughly 200,000 clones, 89% of which are singletons. Between the trimmed V and J ends, which lost 1 base and 7 bases, there was a span of 10 bases. The CDR3 runs to 12 residues. Germline V gene sequence: CDR1 SQVTM, CDR2 ANQGSEA. Sequencing was done on a sample of peripheral blood. The receptor was isolated from a man aged 40-55 years with acute or convalescent COVID-19. The gene calls are TRBV29-1 and TRBJ1-2; D gene unclear. The CDR3 region has the DNA TGCAGCGTTGAAGCGGGGATCGGTGGCTACACCTTC. The encoded protein is CSVEAGIGGYTF.